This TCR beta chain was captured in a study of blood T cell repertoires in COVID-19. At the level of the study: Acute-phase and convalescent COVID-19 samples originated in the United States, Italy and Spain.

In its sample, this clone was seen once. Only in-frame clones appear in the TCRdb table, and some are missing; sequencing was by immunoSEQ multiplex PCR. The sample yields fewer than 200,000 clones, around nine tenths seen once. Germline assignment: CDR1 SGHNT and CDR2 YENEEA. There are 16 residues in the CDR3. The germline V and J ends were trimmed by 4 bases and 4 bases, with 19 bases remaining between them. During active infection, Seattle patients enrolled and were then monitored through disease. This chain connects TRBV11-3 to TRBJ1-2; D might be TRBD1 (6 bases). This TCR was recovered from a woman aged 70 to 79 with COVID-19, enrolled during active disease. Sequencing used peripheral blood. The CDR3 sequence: CASSYLAQGLLYGYTF. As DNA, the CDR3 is TGTGCCAGCAGCTATCTAGCACAGGGTCTCCTCTATGGCTACACCTTC.